The source of this T cell receptor beta chain is a study of vaccination and CD4 T cells after COVID-19. In regard to this clonotype: Its specificity is unknown.

Sequencing of DNA taken from cultured CD4+ T cells relied on the Oncomine TCR Beta short-read assay. TCRdb re-derived calls from the PCR reads in MiXCR, one entry per CDR3 protein. The sample shows roughly 6,600 distinct CDR3 sequences, 45% to 60% of them seen only once. The treatment denotes: roughly 10-day PBMC culture with coronavirus spike peptide pools or control peptides (ViraFEST assay). These CD4+ T cells came from an unexposed donor, sampled before the COVID-19 pandemic (2011-2018). The CDR3 is 15 residues long. Germline lookup yields CDR1 SGHTA and CDR2 FQGNSA. The ends were cut back, 5 bases at V and 7 bases at J, with 15 bases in the middle.

The receptor was isolated from a human donor in good health. The J gene is TRBJ1-6, the V gene TRBV7-2; tentative D call: TRBD1 (5 bases). The sample consisted of CD4+ T cells from blood, cultured in vitro. Here the CDR3 reads CASSRRVTENSPLHF. CDR3 sequence (DNA): TGTGCCAGCAGCCGCAGGGTTACCGAGAATTCACCCCTCCACTTT. Using reference TRBV7-2 and TRBJ1-6 for the parts outside the CDR3, the full variable domain is GAGVSQSPSNKVTEKGKDVELRCDPISGHTALYWYRQSLGQGLEFLIYFQGNSAPDKSGLPSDRFSAERTGGSVSTLTIQRTQQEDSAVYLCASSRRVTENSPLHFGNGTRLTVT.